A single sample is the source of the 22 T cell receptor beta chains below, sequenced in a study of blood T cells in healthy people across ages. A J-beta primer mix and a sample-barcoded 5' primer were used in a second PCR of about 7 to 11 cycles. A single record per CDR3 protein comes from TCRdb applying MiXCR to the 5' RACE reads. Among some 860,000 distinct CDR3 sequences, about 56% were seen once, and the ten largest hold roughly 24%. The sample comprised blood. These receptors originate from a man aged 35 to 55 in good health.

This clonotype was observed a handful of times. The CDR3 nucleotides read TGTGCCAGCAGTTTAAAAACTAGGGGCGAGCAGTACTTC. This gives the protein CASSLKTRGEQYF. The chain has TRBV27 and TRBJ2-7; D is perhaps TRBD1 or TRBD2 (5 bases each). The CDR3 is 13 residues long. V dropped 2 bases and J dropped 6 bases, with 11 bases sitting between them. CDR1 is MNHEY and CDR2 is SMNVEV in the germline V gene (reference sequence).

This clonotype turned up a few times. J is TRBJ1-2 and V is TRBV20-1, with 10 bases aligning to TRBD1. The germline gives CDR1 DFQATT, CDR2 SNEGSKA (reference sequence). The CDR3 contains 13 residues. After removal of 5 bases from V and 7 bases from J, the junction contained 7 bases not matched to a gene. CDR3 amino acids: CSASGTGVFGYTF. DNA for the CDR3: TGCAGTGCTTCCGGGACAGGGGTTTTTGGCTACACCTTC.

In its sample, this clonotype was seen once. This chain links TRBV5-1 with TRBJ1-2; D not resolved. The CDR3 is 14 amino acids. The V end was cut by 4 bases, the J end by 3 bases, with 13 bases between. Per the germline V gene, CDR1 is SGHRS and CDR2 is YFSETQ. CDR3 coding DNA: TGCGCCAGCAGCCAGAGGGATCCGGACTATGGCTACACCTTC. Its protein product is CASSQRDPDYGYTF.

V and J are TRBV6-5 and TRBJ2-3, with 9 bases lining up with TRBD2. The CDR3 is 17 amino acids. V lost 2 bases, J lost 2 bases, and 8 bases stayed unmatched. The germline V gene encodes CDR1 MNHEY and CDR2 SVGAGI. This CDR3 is CASSYRTGTSTTDTQYF. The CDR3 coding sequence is TGTGCCAGCAGTTACCGGACGGGGACTAGCACCACAGATACGCAGTATTTT.

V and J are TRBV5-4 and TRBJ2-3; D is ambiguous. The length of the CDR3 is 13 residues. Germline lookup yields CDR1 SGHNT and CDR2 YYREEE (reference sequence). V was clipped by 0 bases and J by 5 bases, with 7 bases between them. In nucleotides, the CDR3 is TGTGCCAGCAGCTTGGTATTAGGAGATACGCAGTATTTT. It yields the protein CASSLVLGDTQYF. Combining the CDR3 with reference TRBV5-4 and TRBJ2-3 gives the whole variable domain ETGVTQSPTHLIKTRGQQVTLRCSSQSGHNTVSWYQQALGQGPQFIFQYYREEENGRGNFPPRFSGLQFPNYSSELNVNALELDDSALYLCASSLVLGDTQYFGPGTRLTVL.

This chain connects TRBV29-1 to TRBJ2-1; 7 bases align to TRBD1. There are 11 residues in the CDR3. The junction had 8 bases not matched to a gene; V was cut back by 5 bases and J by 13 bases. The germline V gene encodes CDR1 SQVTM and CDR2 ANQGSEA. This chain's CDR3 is CSVRQGSFQFF. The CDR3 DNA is TGCAGCGTTCGACAGGGCAGCTTCCAGTTCTTC.

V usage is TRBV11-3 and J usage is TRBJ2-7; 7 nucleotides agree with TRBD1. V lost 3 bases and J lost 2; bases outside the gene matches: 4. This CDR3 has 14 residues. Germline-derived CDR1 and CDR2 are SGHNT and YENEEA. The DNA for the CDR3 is TGTGCCAGCAGCTTTTTAACAGGGGCCTACGAGCAGTACTTC. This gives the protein CASSFLTGAYEQYF.

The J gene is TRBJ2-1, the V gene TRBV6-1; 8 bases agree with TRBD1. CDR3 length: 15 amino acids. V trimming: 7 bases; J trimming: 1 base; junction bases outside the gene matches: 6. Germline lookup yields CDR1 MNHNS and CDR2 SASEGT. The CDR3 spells CASNGQGQSYNEQFF. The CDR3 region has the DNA TGTGCCAGCAATGGACAGGGCCAGTCCTACAATGAGCAGTTCTTC.

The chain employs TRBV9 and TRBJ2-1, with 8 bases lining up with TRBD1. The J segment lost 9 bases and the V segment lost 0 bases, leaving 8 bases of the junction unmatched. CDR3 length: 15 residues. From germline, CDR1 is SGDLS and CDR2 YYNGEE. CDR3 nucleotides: TGTGCCAGCAGCGTAGCCCCGGACAGGGACGCTGAGCAGTTCTTC. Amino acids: CASSVAPDRDAEQFF. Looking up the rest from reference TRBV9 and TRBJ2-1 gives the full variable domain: DSGVTQTPKHLITATGQRVTLRCSPRSGDLSVYWYQQSLDQGLQFLIQYYNGEERAKGNILERFSAQQFPDLHSELNLSSLELGDSALYFCASSVAPDRDAEQFFGPGTRLTVL.

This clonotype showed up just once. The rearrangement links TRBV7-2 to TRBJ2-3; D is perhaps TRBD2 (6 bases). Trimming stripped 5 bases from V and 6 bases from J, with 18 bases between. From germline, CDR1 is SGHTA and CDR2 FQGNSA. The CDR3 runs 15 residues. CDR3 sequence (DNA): TGTGCCAGCAGCGCCGGGACTCCCATCCAGGATACGCAGTATTTT. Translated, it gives CASSAGTPIQDTQYF.

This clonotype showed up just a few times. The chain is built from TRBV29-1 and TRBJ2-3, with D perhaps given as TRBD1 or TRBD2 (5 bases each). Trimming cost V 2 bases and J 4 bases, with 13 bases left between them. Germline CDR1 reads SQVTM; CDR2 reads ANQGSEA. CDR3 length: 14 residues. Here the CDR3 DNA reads TGCAGCGTTGAACAGGCACAGGAGGCAGATACGCAGTATTTT. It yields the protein CSVEQAQEADTQYF.

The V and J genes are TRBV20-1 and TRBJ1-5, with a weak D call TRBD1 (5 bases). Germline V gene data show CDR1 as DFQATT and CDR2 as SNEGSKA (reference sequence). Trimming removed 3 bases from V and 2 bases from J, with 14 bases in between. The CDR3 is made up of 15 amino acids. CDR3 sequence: CSASLSMGGNQPQHF. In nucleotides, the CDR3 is TGCAGTGCTAGCCTGTCGATGGGGGGCAATCAGCCCCAGCATTTT.

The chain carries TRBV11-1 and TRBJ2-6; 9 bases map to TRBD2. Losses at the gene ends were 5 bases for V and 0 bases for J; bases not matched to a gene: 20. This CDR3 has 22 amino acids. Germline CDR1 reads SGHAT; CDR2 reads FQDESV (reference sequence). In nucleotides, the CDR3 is TGTGCCAGCAGCCCATCCTTGGGAGCGGGGGGCCCGATCAGCTCTGGGGCCAACGTCCTGACTTTC. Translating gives CASSPSLGAGGPISSGANVLTF.

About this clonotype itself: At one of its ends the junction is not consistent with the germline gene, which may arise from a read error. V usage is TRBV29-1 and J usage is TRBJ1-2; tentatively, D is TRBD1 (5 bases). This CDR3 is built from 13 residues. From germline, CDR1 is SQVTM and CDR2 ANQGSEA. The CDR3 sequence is CSVTDREGYGCTF. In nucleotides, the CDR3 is TGCAGCGTTACCGACAGAGAAGGCTATGGCTGCACCTTC.

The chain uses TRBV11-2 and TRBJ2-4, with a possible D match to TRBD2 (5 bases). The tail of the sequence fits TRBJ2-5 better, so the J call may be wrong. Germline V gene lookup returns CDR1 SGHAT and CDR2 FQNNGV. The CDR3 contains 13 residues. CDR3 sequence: CASSREERETQYF. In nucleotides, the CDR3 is TGTGCCAGCAGCAGGGAAGAGCGGGAGACCCAGTACTTC.

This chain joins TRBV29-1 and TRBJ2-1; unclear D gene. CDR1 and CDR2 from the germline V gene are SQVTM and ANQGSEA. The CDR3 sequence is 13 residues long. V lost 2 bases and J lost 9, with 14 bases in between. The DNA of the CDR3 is TGCAGCGTTGAAAAGCAGGTAGCTCGTGAGCAGTTCTTC. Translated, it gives CSVEKQVAREQFF.

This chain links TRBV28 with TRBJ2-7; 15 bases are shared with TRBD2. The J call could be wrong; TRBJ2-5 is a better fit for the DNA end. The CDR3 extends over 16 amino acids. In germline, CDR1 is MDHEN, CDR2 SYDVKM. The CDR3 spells CASSRTSGGAWETQYF. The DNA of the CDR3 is TGTGCCAGCAGTCGGACTAGCGGGGGGGCGTGGGAGACCCAGTACTTC.

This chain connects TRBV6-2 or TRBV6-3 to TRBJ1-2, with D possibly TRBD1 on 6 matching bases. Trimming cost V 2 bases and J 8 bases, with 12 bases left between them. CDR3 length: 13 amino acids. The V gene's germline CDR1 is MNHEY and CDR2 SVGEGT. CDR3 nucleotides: TGTGCCAGCAGTTACGGAGAAGGGGGAGGCTACACCTTC. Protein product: CASSYGEGGGYTF.

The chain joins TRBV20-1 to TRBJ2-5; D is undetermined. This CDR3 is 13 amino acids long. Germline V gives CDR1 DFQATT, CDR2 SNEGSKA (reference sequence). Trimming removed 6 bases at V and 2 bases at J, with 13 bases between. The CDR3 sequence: CSAPTSRQETQYF. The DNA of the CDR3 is TGCAGTGCCCCAACCTCGCGGCAAGAGACCCAGTACTTC.

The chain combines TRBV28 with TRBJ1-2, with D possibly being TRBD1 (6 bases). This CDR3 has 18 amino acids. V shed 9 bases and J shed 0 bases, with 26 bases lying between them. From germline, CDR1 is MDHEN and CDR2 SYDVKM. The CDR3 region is CASFSPPPARGTNYGYTF. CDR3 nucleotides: TGTGCCAGTTTTTCTCCTCCGCCAGCGAGGGGGACTAACTATGGCTACACCTTC.

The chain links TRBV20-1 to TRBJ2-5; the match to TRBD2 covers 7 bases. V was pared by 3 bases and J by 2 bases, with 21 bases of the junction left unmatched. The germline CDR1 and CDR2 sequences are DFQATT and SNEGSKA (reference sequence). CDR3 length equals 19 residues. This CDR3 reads CSASDDWGGSRRRQETQYF. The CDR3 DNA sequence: TGCAGTGCTAGCGATGACTGGGGCGGGAGTCGAAGGCGGCAAGAGACCCAGTACTTC.

CDR3 DNA sequence: TGCAGTGCTAGATCACAACCCGAGGGCTACGAGCAGTACTTC. It specifies CSARSQPEGYEQYF. The chain is built from TRBV20-1 and TRBJ2-7, with D perhaps matching TRBD2 (5 bases). This CDR3 region has 14 residues. Per germline, CDR1 DFQATT and CDR2 SNEGSKA (reference sequence). Trimming pared 2 bases from V and 3 bases from J, leaving 14 bases between.